This TCR beta chain was captured in a study of breast tumors, draining lymph nodes, adjacent tissues. On this clonotype itself: The target antigen is unknown.

TCRdb processed the multiplex PCR reads anew with MiXCR; each CDR3 protein has one entry. The table has about 130,000 distinct CDR3 sequences, roughly 20% seen once; the top ten hold over 2%. Overall study findings and caveats: That most tumor T cells come from lymph nodes remained unproven. Tumor repertoires ranked between lymph nodes and nontumor tissue in diversity, with V and J gene preferences.

Breast cancer patients provided tissue from their axillary draining lymph nodes. This receptor was obtained from a female donor with breast cancer. Some clones in this sample may be carry-over from other donors' samples. The sample was axillary lymph node tissue.

CDR3 nucleotides: TGTGCCAGCAGTTCCACGACAGGTTCTGGAAACACCATATATTTT. It yields the protein CASSSTTGSGNTIYF. This chain links TRBV28 with TRBJ1-3, with a weak D call TRBD1 (6 bases). The CDR3 spans 15 residues. V lost 4 bases and J 1 base, leaving 11 bases between the germline ends. Germline-derived CDR1 and CDR2 are MDHEN and SYDVKM.